Following are 18 T cell receptor beta chains from one sample sequenced in a study of blood T cell repertoires in COVID-19. The method was immunoSEQ multiplex PCR; TCRdb's version includes in-frame clones alone and lacks a portion of them. The table has about 250,000 clones, approximately 85% seen once. The material sequenced was peripheral blood. Source of these receptors: a woman in her 70s with acute or convalescent COVID-19.

The chain couples TRBV30 to TRBJ1-2; D is perhaps TRBD1 (6 bases). Germline lookup yields CDR1 GTSNPN and CDR2 SVGIG (reference sequence). CDR3 length: 15 amino acids. The germline V and J ends were trimmed by 1 base and 2 bases, with 14 bases remaining between them. CDR3 sequence: CAWSGPGHPNYGYTF. CDR3 DNA sequence: TGTGCCTGGAGTGGACCGGGACACCCCAACTATGGCTACACCTTC.

The chain has TRBV2 and TRBJ1-4; 7 nucleotides line up with TRBD1. J was trimmed by 8 bases and V by 7 bases; bases with no gene match: 7. Germline V lookup: CDR1 SNHLY, CDR2 FYNNEI. The CDR3 totals 13 residues. The CDR3 coding sequence is TGTGCCAGCACTGGACAGGTTTTGGAAAAACTGTTTTTT. It specifies CASTGQVLEKLFF. The full variable domain, with the rest looked up from reference TRBV2 and TRBJ1-4, is EPEVTQTPSHQVTQMGQEVILRCVPISNHLYFYWYRQILGQKVEFLVSFYNNEISEKSEIFDDQFSVERPDGSNFTLKIRSTKLEDSAMYFCASTGQVLEKLFFGSGTQLSVL.

The CDR3 protein is CASSIDFRDRPYEQYF. The DNA of the CDR3 is TGTGCCAGTAGTATAGATTTTCGAGACAGACCCTACGAGCAGTACTTC. The chain couples TRBV19 to TRBJ2-7; a possible D gene is TRBD1 (5 bases). Deletions cut 0 bases from V and 2 bases from J, with 14 bases between. The CDR3 length is 16 residues. The germline CDR1 and CDR2 sequences are LNHDA and SQIVND (reference sequence).

V usage is TRBV7-2 and J usage is TRBJ2-3; D perhaps matches TRBD2 (6 bases). Germline-derived CDR1 and CDR2 are SGHTA and FQGNSA. Trimming stripped 1 base from V and 2 bases from J, with 13 bases between. The CDR3 has 16 residues. The CDR3 spells CASSLVGGVDTDTQYF. The CDR3 bases are TGTGCCAGCAGCTTAGTAGGCGGGGTGGACACAGATACGCAGTATTTT.

This rearrangement joins TRBV24-1 to TRBJ1-2, with D possibly matching TRBD1 (5 bases). Trimming removed 4 bases at V and 8 bases at J, with 10 bases between. Germline CDR1 and CDR2: KGHDR and SFDVKD. The CDR3 extends over 12 amino acids. CDR3 protein: CATSDAGKGYTF. The CDR3 bases are TGTGCCACCAGTGACGCAGGGAAGGGCTACACCTTC.

The CDR3 coding sequence is TGTGCCAGCAGCCCTCAACCCCGGGACAGGGCCCACGAGCAGTACTTC. Its protein is CASSPQPRDRAHEQYF. The V gene is TRBV9, the J gene TRBJ2-7, with TRBD1 matching over 9 bases. The ends lost 4 bases at V and 5 bases at J; junction bases unmatched: 13. CDR3 length: 16 residues. Germline values: CDR1 SGDLS, CDR2 YYNGEE.

This chain links TRBV2 with TRBJ2-2; a possible D gene is TRBD1 (5 bases). The V gene's germline CDR1 is SNHLY and CDR2 FYNNEI. The CDR3 runs 12 residues. V lost 7 bases to trimming and J lost 6 bases, with 9 bases between them. CDR3 bases: TGTGCCAGCACGTGGGGCCCCGGGGAGCTGTTTTTT. Translating gives CASTWGPGELFF. Filled out from reference TRBV2 and TRBJ2-2, the complete variable domain reads EPEVTQTPSHQVTQMGQEVILRCVPISNHLYFYWYRQILGQKVEFLVSFYNNEISEKSEIFDDQFSVERPDGSNFTLKIRSTKLEDSAMYFCASTWGPGELFFGEGSRLTVL.

The rearrangement joins TRBV20-1 to TRBJ2-2; 8 nucleotides match TRBD2. Per germline, CDR1 DFQATT and CDR2 SNEGSKA (reference sequence). J was trimmed by 1 base and V by 3 bases; bases with no gene match: 4. The CDR3 has 15 amino acids. The CDR3 sequence is CSASSGGVNTGELFF. Written as DNA, the CDR3 is TGCAGTGCTAGTTCCGGGGGGGTGAACACCGGGGAGCTGTTTTTT.

V and J are TRBV4-3 and TRBJ2-1, with a possible D match to TRBD2 (6 bases). The germline CDR1 and CDR2 sequences are LGHNA and YSLEER. The V gene lost 1 base and the J gene lost 7 bases, with 20 bases spanning the gap. This CDR3 is 17 amino acids long. The CDR3 coding sequence is TGCGCCAGCAGCCAAGGTCGGAGCGGGCCCTTAGTAAATGAGCAGTTCTTC. The encoded protein is CASSQGRSGPLVNEQFF.

The chain carries TRBV4-2 and TRBJ2-2; 9 bases agree with TRBD2. The V gene's germline CDR1 is LGHNA and CDR2 YNFKEQ. V was clipped by 0 bases and J by 7 bases; unmatched bases: 15. The CDR3 has 19 amino acids. The CDR3 spells CASSQEGAGLAVFVGELFF. In nucleotides, the CDR3 is TGTGCCAGCAGCCAAGAAGGGGCGGGACTAGCTGTTTTCGTCGGGGAGCTGTTTTTT.

The chain combines TRBV19 with TRBJ2-7, with a weak D call TRBD2 (5 bases). The CDR3 loop spans 14 amino acids. Trimming left V 3 bases short and J 7 bases short, with 16 bases between. Germline loops: CDR1 LNHDA, CDR2 SQIVND (reference sequence). The CDR3 sequence is CASSILGALGEQYF. The DNA for the CDR3 is TGTGCCAGTAGTATTTTGGGAGCCCTGGGGGAGCAGTACTTC.

V is TRBV7-2 and J is TRBJ1-3; D not resolved. Trimming removed 3 bases at V and 2 bases at J, with 20 bases between. CDR3 size: 18 residues. In germline, CDR1 is SGHTA, CDR2 FQGNSA. The CDR3 DNA reads as TGTGCCAGCAGCTTCAACTTAACGCGGTGGAAGCCTGGAAACACCATATATTTT. It translates to CASSFNLTRWKPGNTIYF. The full variable domain, completed using reference TRBV7-2 and TRBJ1-3, is GAGVSQSPSNKVTEKGKDVELRCDPISGHTALYWYRQSLGQGLEFLIYFQGNSAPDKSGLPSDRFSAERTGGSVSTLTIQRTQQEDSAVYLCASSFNLTRWKPGNTIYFGEGSWLTVV.

The chain recombines TRBV9 with TRBJ1-1, with a weak D call TRBD1 (5 bases). V lost 0 bases and J lost 8, with 17 bases in between. Germline V gene data show CDR1 as SGDLS and CDR2 as YYNGEE. The CDR3 has 15 residues. The CDR3 DNA is TGTGCCAGCAGCGTAGCTCCGGGGGTCGGAGGAGAAGCTTTCTTT. Translation: CASSVAPGVGGEAFF.

This chain connects TRBV5-8 to TRBJ1-6; 8 bases line up with TRBD1. The CDR3 totals 15 residues. Trimming at V came to 1 base and at J to 7 bases, leaving 4 bases not matched to a gene. Germline CDR1 and CDR2: SGHTS and YDEGEE. The CDR3 sequence: CASSLWTGLNSPLHF. The CDR3 DNA sequence: TGTGCCAGCAGCTTGTGGACAGGGCTCAATTCACCCCTCCACTTT.

The V and J genes are TRBV21-1 and TRBJ2-3; the D call of TRBD2 is as the table states it, not checked on the DNA. TRBV21-1 is assigned pseudogene status. The length of the CDR3 is 18 residues. The chain's CDR3 is CASSKDGTSGGWTDTQYF. CDR3 bases: TGTGCCAGCAGCAAAGACGGGACTAGCGGGGGTTGGACAGATACGCAGTATTTT.

V and J are TRBV13 and TRBJ2-3; TRBD1 agrees at 12 bases. The CDR3 length is 19 residues. Per the germline V gene, CDR1 is PRHDT and CDR2 is FYEKMQ (reference sequence). The V and J ends lost 2 bases and 3 bases, in that order; junction bases with no gene match: 12. The CDR3 reads CASSLTAWDRGQGTDTQYF. DNA for the CDR3: TGTGCCAGCAGCTTAACGGCCTGGGACAGGGGGCAAGGGACAGATACGCAGTATTTT.

V and J are TRBV6-5 and TRBJ1-4; TRBD1 might be the D (5 bases). V lost 8 bases and J 7 bases, leaving 20 bases between the germline ends. CDR1 is MNHEY, CDR2 SVGAGI, per germline. The CDR3 has 15 amino acids. CDR3 protein: CASGSSAGWAEKLFF. DNA for the CDR3: TGTGCCAGCGGCTCCTCGGCAGGGTGGGCTGAAAAACTGTTTTTT.

In its sample, this clone was seen once. This rearrangement joins TRBV21-1 to TRBJ1-5; TRBD1, the table's D call, lacks a check against the DNA. TRBV21-1 is classified as a pseudogene. The CDR3 totals 13 residues. The CDR3 region has the DNA TGTGCCAGCCATAAGGGGGCCGATCAGCCCCAGCATTTT. Translation gives CASHKGADQPQHF.